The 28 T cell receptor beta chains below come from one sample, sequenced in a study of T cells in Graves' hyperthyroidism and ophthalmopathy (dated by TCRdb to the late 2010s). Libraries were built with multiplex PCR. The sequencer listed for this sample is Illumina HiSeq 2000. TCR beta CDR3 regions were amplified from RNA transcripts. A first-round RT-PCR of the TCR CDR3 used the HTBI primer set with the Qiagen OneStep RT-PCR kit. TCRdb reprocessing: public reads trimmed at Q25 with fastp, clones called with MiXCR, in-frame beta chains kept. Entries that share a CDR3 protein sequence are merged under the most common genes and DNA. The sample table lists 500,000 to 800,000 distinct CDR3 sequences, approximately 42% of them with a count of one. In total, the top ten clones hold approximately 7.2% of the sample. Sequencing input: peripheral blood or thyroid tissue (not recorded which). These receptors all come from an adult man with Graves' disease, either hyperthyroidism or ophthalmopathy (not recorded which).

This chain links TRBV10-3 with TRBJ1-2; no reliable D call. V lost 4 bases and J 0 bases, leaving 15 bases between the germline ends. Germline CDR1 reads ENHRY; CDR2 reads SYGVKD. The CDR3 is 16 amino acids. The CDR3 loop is CAISGPFGPTNYGYTF. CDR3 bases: TGTGCCATCAGTGGGCCGTTTGGACCCACTAACTATGGCTACACCTTC.

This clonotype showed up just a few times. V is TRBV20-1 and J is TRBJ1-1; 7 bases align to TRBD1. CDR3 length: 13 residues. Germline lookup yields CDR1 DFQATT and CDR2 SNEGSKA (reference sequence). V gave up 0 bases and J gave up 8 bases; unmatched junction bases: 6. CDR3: CSARDLGQREAFF. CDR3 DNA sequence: TGCAGTGCTAGAGATTTGGGACAGCGGGAAGCTTTCTTT.

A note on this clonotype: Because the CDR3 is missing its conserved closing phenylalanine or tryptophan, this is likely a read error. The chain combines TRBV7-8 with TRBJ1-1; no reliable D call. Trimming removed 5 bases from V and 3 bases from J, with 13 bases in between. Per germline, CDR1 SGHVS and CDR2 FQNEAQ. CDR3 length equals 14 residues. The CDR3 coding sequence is TGTGCCAGCAGCCCGAAAGCTATTTACACTGAAGCTTTCCTT. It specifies CASSPKAIYTEAFL.

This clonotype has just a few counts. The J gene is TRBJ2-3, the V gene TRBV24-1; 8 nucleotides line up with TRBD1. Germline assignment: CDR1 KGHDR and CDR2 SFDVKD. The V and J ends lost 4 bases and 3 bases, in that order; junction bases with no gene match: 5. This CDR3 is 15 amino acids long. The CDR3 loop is CATSERQGSTDTQYF. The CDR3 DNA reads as TGTGCCACCAGTGAAAGACAGGGGAGTACAGATACGCAGTATTTT.

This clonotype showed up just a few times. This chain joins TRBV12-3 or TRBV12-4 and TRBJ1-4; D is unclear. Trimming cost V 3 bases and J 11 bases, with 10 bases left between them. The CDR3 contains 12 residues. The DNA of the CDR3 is TGTGCCAGCAGTTTTCCGGATGGGAAACTGTTTTTT. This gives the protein CASSFPDGKLFF.

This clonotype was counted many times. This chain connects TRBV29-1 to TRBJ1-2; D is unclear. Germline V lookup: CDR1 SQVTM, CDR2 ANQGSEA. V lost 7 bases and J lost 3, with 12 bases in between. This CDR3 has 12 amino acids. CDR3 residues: CSETTDHYGYTF. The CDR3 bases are TGCAGCGAGACGACGGACCACTATGGCTACACCTTC.

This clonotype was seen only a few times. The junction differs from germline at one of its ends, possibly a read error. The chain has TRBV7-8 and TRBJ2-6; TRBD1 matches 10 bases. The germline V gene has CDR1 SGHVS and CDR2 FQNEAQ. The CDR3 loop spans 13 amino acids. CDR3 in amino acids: CASSWTGGNVLTF. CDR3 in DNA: TGTGCCAGCAGCTGGACAGGGGGCAACGTCCTGACTTTC. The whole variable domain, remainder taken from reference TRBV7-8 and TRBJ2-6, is GAGVSQSPRYKVAKRGQDVALRCDPISGHVSLFWYQQALGQGPEFLTYFQNEAQLDKSGLPSDRFFAERPEGSVSTLKIQRTQQEDSAVYLCASSWTGGNVLTFGAGSRLTVL.

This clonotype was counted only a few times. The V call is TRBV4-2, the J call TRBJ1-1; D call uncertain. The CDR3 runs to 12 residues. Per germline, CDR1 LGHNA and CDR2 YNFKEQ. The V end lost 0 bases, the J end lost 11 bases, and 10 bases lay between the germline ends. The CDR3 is CASSQDPRRAFF. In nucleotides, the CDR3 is TGTGCCAGCAGCCAAGACCCACGACGGGCTTTCTTT.

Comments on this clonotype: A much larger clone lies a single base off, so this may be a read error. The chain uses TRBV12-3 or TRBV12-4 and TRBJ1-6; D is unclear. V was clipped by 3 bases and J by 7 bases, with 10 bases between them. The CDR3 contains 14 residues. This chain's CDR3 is CASSLEVLNSPLHF. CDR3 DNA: TGTGCCAGCAGTTTGGAGGTTCTCAATTCACCCCTCCACTTT.

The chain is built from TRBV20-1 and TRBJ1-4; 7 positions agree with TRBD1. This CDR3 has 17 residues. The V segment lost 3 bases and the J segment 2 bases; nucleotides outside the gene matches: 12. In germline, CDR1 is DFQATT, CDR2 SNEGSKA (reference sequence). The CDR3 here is CSASLTSEGATNEKLFF. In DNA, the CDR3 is TGCAGTGCTAGTTTGACCTCCGAGGGGGCTACTAATGAAAAACTGTTTTTT.

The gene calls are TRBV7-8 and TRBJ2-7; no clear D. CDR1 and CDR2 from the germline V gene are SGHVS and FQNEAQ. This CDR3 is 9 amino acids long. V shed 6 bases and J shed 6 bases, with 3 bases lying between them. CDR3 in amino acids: CASRGEQYF. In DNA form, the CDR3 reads TGTGCCAGCAGGGGCGAGCAGTACTTC.

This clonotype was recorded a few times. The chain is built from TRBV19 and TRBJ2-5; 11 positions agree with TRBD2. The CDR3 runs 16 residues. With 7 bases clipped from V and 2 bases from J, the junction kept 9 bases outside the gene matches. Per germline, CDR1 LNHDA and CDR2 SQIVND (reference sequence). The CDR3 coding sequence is TGTGCCAGTACCGAAGGACTAGCGGGCTTACAAGAGACCCAGTACTTC. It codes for CASTEGLAGLQETQYF.

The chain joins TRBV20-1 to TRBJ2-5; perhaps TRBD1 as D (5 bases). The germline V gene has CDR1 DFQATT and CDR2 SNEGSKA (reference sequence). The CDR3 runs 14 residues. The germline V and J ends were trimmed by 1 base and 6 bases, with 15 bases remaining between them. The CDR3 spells CSARGQGDTKTQYF. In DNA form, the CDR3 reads TGCAGTGCTAGAGGCCAGGGCGACACCAAGACCCAGTACTTC.

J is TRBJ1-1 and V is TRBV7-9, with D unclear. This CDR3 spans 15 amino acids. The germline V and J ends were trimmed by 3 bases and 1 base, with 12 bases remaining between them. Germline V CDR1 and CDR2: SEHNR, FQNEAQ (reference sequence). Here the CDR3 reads CASSFRGGANTEAFF. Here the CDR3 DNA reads TGTGCCAGCAGCTTCCGTGGCGGCGCGAACACTGAAGCTTTCTTT.

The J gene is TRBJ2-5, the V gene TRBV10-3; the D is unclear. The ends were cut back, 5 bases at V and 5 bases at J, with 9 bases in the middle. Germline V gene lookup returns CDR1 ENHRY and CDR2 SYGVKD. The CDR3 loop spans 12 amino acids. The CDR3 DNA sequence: TGTGCCATCAGTTGGACCCAGGAGACCCAGTACTTC. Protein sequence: CAISWTQETQYF.

CDR3 DNA: TGCAGTCCTCGACACTCCTATGGCTACACCTTC. Protein product: CSPRHSYGYTF. V is TRBV20-1 and J is TRBJ1-2, with no clear D. This CDR3 comprises 11 residues. Trimming left V 8 bases short and J 4 bases short, with 11 bases between. The germline V gene encodes CDR1 DFQATT and CDR2 SNEGSKA (reference sequence).

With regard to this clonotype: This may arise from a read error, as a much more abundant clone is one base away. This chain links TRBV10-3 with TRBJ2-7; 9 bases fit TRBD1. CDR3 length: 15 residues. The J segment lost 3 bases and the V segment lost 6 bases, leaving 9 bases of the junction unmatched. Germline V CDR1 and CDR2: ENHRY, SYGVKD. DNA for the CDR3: TGTGCCATCAGGTACCGGGACAGGGTGGACTACGAGCAGTACTTC. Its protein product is CAIRYRDRVDYEQYF.

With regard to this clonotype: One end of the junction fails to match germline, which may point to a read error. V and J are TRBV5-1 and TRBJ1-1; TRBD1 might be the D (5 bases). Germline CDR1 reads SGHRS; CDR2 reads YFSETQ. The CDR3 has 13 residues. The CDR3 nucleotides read TGCGCCAGCACCTTGGTACAGGACACTGAAGCTTTCTTT. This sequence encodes CASTLVQDTEAFF. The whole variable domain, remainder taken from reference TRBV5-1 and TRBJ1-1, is KAGVTQTPRYLIKTRGQQVTLSCSPISGHRSVSWYQQTPGQGLQFLFEYFSETQRNKGNFPGRFSGRQFSNSRSEMNVSTLELGDSALYLCASTLVQDTEAFFGQGTRLTVV.

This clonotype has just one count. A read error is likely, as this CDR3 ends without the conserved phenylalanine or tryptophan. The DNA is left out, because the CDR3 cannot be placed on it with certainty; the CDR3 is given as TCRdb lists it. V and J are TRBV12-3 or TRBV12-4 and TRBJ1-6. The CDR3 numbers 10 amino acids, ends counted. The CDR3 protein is CASSLGPLNY.

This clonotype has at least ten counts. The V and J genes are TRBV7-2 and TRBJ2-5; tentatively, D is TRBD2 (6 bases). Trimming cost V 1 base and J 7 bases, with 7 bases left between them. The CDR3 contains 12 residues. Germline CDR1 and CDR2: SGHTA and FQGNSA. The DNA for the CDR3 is TGTGCCAGCAGCTTAGGGGGAGGGACCCAGTACTTC. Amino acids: CASSLGGGTQYF.

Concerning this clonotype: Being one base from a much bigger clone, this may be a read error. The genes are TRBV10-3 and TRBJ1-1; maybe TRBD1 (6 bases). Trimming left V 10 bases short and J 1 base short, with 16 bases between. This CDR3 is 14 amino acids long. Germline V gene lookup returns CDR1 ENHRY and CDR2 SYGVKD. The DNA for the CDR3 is TGTGCCACTCATTCGGCAGGGGAGAACACTGAAGCTTTCTTT. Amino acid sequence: CATHSAGENTEAFF.

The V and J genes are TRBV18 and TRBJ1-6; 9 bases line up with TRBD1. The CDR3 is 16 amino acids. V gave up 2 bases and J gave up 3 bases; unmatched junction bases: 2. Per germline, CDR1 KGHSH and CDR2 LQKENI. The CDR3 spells CASSPLTGGYNSPLHF. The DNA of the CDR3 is TGTGCCAGCTCACCATTGACAGGGGGCTATAATTCACCCCTCCACTTT.

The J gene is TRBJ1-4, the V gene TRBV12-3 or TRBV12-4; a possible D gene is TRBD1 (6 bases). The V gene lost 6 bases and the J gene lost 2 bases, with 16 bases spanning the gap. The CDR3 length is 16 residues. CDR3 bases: TGTGCCAGCAGCCGCACAGGGATGAGGACTAATGAAAAACTGTTTTTT. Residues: CASSRTGMRTNEKLFF.

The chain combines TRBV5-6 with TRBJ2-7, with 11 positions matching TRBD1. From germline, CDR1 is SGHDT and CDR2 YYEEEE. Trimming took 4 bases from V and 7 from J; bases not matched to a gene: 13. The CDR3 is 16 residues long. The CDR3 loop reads CASSTPGQGAPGEQYF. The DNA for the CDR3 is TGTGCCAGCAGCACACCCGGACAGGGGGCGCCGGGGGAGCAGTACTTC.

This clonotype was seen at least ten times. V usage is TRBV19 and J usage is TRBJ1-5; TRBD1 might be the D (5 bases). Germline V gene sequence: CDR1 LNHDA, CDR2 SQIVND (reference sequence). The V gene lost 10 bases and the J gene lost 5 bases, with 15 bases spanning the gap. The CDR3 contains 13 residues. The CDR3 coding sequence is TGTGCCACCTCCCTTGACAGAGATCAGCCCCAGCATTTT. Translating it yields CATSLDRDQPQHF.

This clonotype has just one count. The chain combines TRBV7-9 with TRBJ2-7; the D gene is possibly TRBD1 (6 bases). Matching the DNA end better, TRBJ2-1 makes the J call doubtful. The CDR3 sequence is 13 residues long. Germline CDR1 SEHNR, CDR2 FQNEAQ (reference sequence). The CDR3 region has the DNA TGTGCCAGCAGTTTAACAGGGCGAGATGAGCAGTTCTTC. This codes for CASSLTGRDEQFF.

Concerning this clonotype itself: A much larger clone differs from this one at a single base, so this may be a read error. The CDR3 sequence is CSVYAGLGTGTHEQYF. The CDR3 DNA follows: TGCAGCGTTTACGCCGGTCTGGGGACAGGGACCCACGAGCAGTACTTC. The chain carries TRBV29-1 and TRBJ2-7; 9 positions match TRBD1. The length of the CDR3 is 16 residues. The junction had 16 bases not matched to a gene; V was cut back by 5 bases and J by 5 bases. CDR1 is SQVTM, CDR2 ANQGSEA, per germline.

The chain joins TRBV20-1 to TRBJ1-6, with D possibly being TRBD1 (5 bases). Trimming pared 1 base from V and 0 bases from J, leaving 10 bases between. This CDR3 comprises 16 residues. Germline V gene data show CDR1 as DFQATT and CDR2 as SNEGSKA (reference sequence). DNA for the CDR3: TGCAGTGCTAGAGGGGACGGCCTCTCCTATAATTCACCCCTCCACTTT. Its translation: CSARGDGLSYNSPLHF.